These 22 T cell receptor beta chains share one sample of origin, sequenced in a study of T cell responses to AZD1222 COVID-19 vaccine. The method was immunoSEQ multiplex PCR; TCRdb's version includes in-frame clones alone and lacks a portion of them. The sample contains 80,000 to 100,000 clones, roughly 89% of which appear only once. The sequencing used peripheral blood, collected on day 0 of MenACWY control vaccination. The receptors here all came from an adult in good health.

The J gene is TRBJ2-6, the V gene TRBV13; the D gene is possibly TRBD2 (6 bases). The ends were cut back, 0 bases at V and 1 base at J, with 13 bases in the middle. The CDR3 sequence is 18 residues long. Germline V gene data show CDR1 as PRHDT and CDR2 as FYEKMQ (reference sequence). The CDR3 here is CASSLGGGRSSGANVLTF. Written as DNA, the CDR3 is TGTGCCAGCAGCTTAGGAGGAGGGCGCTCTTCTGGGGCCAACGTCCTGACTTTC. The whole variable domain, filled in from reference TRBV13 and TRBJ2-6, reads AAGVIQSPRHLIKEKRETATLKCYPIPRHDTVYWYQQGPGQDPQFLISFYEKMQSDKGSIPDRFSAQQFSDYHSELNMSSLELGDSALYFCASSLGGGRSSGANVLTFGAGSRLTVL.

The chain uses TRBV28 and TRBJ1-1, with a weak D call TRBD1 (5 bases). Trimming took off 7 bases at V and 2 bases at J, with 20 bases between the two ends. CDR3 length equals 16 residues. Per the germline V gene, CDR1 is MDHEN and CDR2 is SYDVKM. For the CDR3, the DNA is TGTGCCAGCATTCTACCTTCAGGGTCGGGAAACACTGAAGCTTTCTTT. This translates into CASILPSGSGNTEAFF.

The V and J genes are TRBV30 and TRBJ1-5; TRBD1 matches 12 bases. Germline CDR1 GTSNPN, CDR2 SVGIG (reference sequence). J lost 1 base, V lost 3 bases, and 1 base had no gene match. This CDR3 comprises 15 residues. The CDR3 sequence: CAWRGQGASNQPQHF. The CDR3 DNA follows: TGTGCCTGGAGGGGACAGGGGGCAAGCAATCAGCCCCAGCATTTT. The entire variable domain, with the rest obtained from reference TRBV30 and TRBJ1-5, is as follows: SQTIHQWPATLVQPVGSPLSLECTVEGTSNPNLYWYRQAAGRGLQLLFYSVGIGQISSEVPQNLSASRPQDRQFILSSKKLLLSDSGFYLCAWRGQGASNQPQHFGDGTRLSIL.

The chain couples TRBV2 to TRBJ2-1, with 13 bases aligning to TRBD2. CDR3 length: 16 amino acids. CDR1 and CDR2 (germline): SNHLY, FYNNEI. The junction had 9 bases not matched to a gene; V was cut back by 5 bases and J by 8 bases. The CDR3, as DNA: TGTGCCAGCAGTCGACGGACTAGCGGGGGTAGCGATGAGCAGTTCTTC. Translated, it gives CASSRRTSGGSDEQFF.

The rearrangement links TRBV27 to TRBJ1-5, with a weak D call TRBD1 (5 bases). In germline, CDR1 is MNHEY, CDR2 SMNVEV (reference sequence). This CDR3 spans 14 amino acids. Deletions cut 0 bases from V and 7 bases from J, with 10 bases between. CDR3: CASSLSGGRQPQHF. The CDR3 nucleotides read TGTGCCAGCAGTTTATCTGGGGGTAGGCAGCCCCAGCATTTT.

This clone came up once. The J gene is TRBJ2-3, the V gene TRBV15; the match to TRBD2 covers 11 bases. Germline V CDR1 and CDR2: LNHNV, YYDKDF (reference sequence). The CDR3 extends over 15 amino acids. V shed 3 bases and J 2 bases; nucleotides not matched to a gene: 1. The CDR3 is CATSSSGGATDTQYF. The CDR3 region has the DNA TGTGCCACCAGCAGTAGCGGGGGGGCCACAGATACGCAGTATTTT.

V gene TRBV29-1 combines with J gene TRBJ2-3, with 12 bases that match TRBD2. The CDR3 consists of 15 residues. CDR1 SQVTM and CDR2 ANQGSEA come from the germline V gene. V lost 6 bases and J lost 1; bases outside the gene matches: 5. This CDR3 reads CSVAGTSGRTDTQYF. For the CDR3, the DNA is TGCAGCGTCGCTGGGACTAGCGGGCGCACAGATACGCAGTATTTT.

This chain uses TRBV6-5 with TRBJ2-1, with TRBD1 matching over 7 bases. CDR3 length: 14 amino acids. Trimming removed 4 bases from V and 4 bases from J; junction bases left unmatched: 4. Germline V gene data show CDR1 as MNHEY and CDR2 as SVGAGI. This CDR3 is CASSSPDRYNEQFF. In DNA, the CDR3 is TGTGCCAGCAGTTCCCCGGACAGGTACAATGAGCAGTTCTTC.

This clone was detected once. The rearrangement uses TRBV9 and TRBJ1-1; D is perhaps TRBD1 (6 bases). V lost 4 bases to trimming and J lost 3 bases, with 16 bases between them. Germline values: CDR1 SGDLS, CDR2 YYNGEE. This CDR3 is built from 15 residues. CDR3 loop: CASSPDGGLDTEAFF. The CDR3 coding sequence is TGTGCCAGCAGCCCAGACGGGGGGCTCGACACTGAAGCTTTCTTT.

The rearrangement uses TRBV12-3 or TRBV12-4 and TRBJ1-2; D unclear. The V end lost 2 bases, the J end lost 4 bases, and 8 bases lay between the germline ends. The CDR3 has 13 residues. The CDR3 DNA reads as TGTGCCAGCAGTTTACACAGCAGCTATGGCTACACCTTC. This translates into CASSLHSSYGYTF.

The rearrangement uses TRBV6-2 or TRBV6-3 and TRBJ1-1; D not resolved. CDR3 length equals 15 residues. The ends were cut back, 2 bases at V and 0 bases at J, with 10 bases in the middle. In germline, CDR1 is MNHEY, CDR2 SVGEGT. In DNA form, the CDR3 reads TGTGCCAGCAGTTACATGTTGGCGGTGAACACTGAAGCTTTCTTT. It encodes CASSYMLAVNTEAFF.

This chain joins TRBV5-1 and TRBJ2-2; TRBD1 matches at 8 bases. The V segment lost 3 bases and the J segment 3 bases; nucleotides outside the gene matches: 4. The CDR3 runs 15 residues. Per germline, CDR1 SGHRS and CDR2 YFSETQ. The CDR3 spells CASSSGQGYTGELFF. The DNA for the CDR3 is TGCGCCAGCAGCTCCGGACAGGGCTACACCGGGGAGCTGTTTTTT.

This rearrangement joins TRBV12-3 or TRBV12-4 to TRBJ1-2, with D hard to call. With 3 bases removed from V and 4 bases from J, the gap between germline ends came to 9 bases. The CDR3 contains 13 residues. The CDR3 loop is CASSFSTAYGYTF. CDR3 nucleotide sequence: TGTGCCAGCAGTTTCTCCACCGCCTATGGCTACACCTTC.

A remark on this clone: Possible read error: a much larger clone is one base away. Within the sample, other DNA sequences also encode this same CDR3. CDR3 region: CASSLFGGNTEAFF. The DNA for the CDR3 is TGTGCCAGCAGTTTATTCGGCGGGAACACTGAAGCTTTCTTT. This chain joins TRBV27 and TRBJ1-1; D remains ambiguous. Germline CDR1 reads MNHEY; CDR2 reads SMNVEV (reference sequence). The germline V and J ends were trimmed by 1 base and 1 base, with 7 bases remaining between them. The CDR3 runs to 14 residues.

The chain couples TRBV11-3 to TRBJ2-1; 8 bases fit TRBD1. V dropped 1 base and J dropped 4; count of bases not matched to a gene: 9. Germline CDR1 reads SGHNT; CDR2 reads YENEEA. The CDR3 runs to 17 residues. The CDR3: CASSLAGWGQEYNEQFF. In DNA form, the CDR3 reads TGTGCCAGCAGCTTAGCAGGATGGGGACAGGAGTACAATGAGCAGTTCTTC.

The chain combines TRBV10-1 with TRBJ1-1; no clear D. CDR3 size: 12 residues. CDR1 WNHNN and CDR2 SYGVQD come from the germline V gene (reference sequence). Between the trimmed V and J ends, which lost 6 bases and 0 bases, there was a span of 5 bases. CDR3 sequence: CASSGLNTEAFF. The CDR3 bases are TGCGCCAGCAGCGGTTTGAACACTGAAGCTTTCTTT.

The gene calls are TRBV5-4 and TRBJ2-5; 7 nucleotides agree with TRBD1. Germline V CDR1 and CDR2: SGHNT, YYREEE (reference sequence). V dropped 0 bases and J dropped 3; count of bases not matched to a gene: 2. The CDR3 extends over 14 amino acids. The CDR3 loop is CASSLVGTEETQYF. The CDR3 nucleotides are TGTGCCAGCAGCTTGGTTGGGACAGAAGAGACCCAGTACTTC.

CDR3 DNA: TGTGCCATCAGTGTAAGCGGGGGGGTTTACAATGAGCAGTTCTTC. This codes for CAISVSGGVYNEQFF. The genes are TRBV10-3 and TRBJ2-1; TRBD2 matches 10 bases. The CDR3 has 15 residues. V shed 4 bases and J 4 bases; nucleotides not matched to a gene: 4. Per germline, CDR1 ENHRY and CDR2 SYGVKD.

This chain joins TRBV7-2 and TRBJ1-5, with D unclear. CDR1 and CDR2 (germline): SGHTA, FQGNSA. Trimming cost V 1 base and J 4 bases, with 11 bases left between them. This CDR3 spans 15 amino acids. CDR3 DNA: TGTGCCAGCAGCTTAGTTTCGGGGAGTAATCAGCCCCAGCATTTT. It yields the protein CASSLVSGSNQPQHF.

The J gene is TRBJ1-3, the V gene TRBV7-2; possibly TRBD1 for D (6 bases). Between the trimmed V and J ends, which lost 5 bases and 3 bases, there was a span of 17 bases. This CDR3 contains 16 residues. Germline values: CDR1 SGHTA, CDR2 FQGNSA. CDR3 coding DNA: TGTGCCAGCAGCGTCACAGGGACAATGCATGGAAACACCATATATTTT. Protein: CASSVTGTMHGNTIYF.

V is TRBV9 and J is TRBJ2-3; 16 nucleotides agree with TRBD2. The trim removed 3 bases at V and 5 bases at J, leaving 9 bases unmatched. In germline, CDR1 is SGDLS, CDR2 YYNGEE. This CDR3 has 18 residues. The CDR3: CASSEGLAGGSIRDTQYF. CDR3 coding DNA: TGTGCCAGCAGCGAGGGACTAGCGGGGGGGTCAATTAGAGATACGCAGTATTTT.

The rearrangement uses TRBV19 and TRBJ2-3; TRBD1 aligns across 11 bases. CDR3 size: 17 residues. The V and J ends lost 1 base and 1 base, in that order; junction bases with no gene match: 4. The germline V gene has CDR1 LNHDA and CDR2 SQIVND (reference sequence). This chain's CDR3 is CASSIGDRGSRTDTQYF. As DNA, the CDR3 is TGTGCCAGTAGTATAGGGGACAGGGGGTCCCGCACAGATACGCAGTATTTT. The full variable domain, its missing parts supplied by reference TRBV19 and TRBJ2-3, is DGGITQSPKYLFRKEGQNVTLSCEQNLNHDAMYWYRQDPGQGLRLIYYSQIVNDFQKGDIAEGYSVSREKKESFPLTVTSAQKNPTAFYLCASSIGDRGSRTDTQYFGPGTRLTVL.